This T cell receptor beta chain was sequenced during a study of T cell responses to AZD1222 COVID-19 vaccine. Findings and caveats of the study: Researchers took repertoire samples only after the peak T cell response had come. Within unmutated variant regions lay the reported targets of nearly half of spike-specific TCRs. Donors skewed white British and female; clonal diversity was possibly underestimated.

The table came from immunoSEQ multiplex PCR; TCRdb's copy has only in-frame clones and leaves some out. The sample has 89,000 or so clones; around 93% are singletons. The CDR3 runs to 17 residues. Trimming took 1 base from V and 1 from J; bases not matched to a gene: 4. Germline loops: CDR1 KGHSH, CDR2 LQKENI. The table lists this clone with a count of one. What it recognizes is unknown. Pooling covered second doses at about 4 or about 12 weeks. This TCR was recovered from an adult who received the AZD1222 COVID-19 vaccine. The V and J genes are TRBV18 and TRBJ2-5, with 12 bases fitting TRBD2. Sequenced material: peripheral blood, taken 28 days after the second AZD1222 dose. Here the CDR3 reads CASSPRLLAGGQETQYF. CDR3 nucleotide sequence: TGTGCCAGCTCACCACGCCTACTAGCGGGAGGCCAAGAGACCCAGTACTTC.